These 15 T cell receptor beta chains came from one sample sequenced in a study of T cell changes during pregnancy in multiple sclerosis (dated by TCRdb to between 2018 and 2021). The library was made by the immunoSEQ multiplex PCR assay. TCRdb provides this immuneACCESS table in a form limited to in-frame rearrangements. Some clones are lacking; in checked studies, under half of them reflect an unresolved V gene, and why the rest are absent is not known. Here the sample has around 30,000 clones; more than 85% occur a single time. Clones ranked in the top ten supply more than 0.35% of the sample. The sequencing used CD4+ T cells from peripheral blood mononuclear cells, collected after pregnancy. All receptors come from a female donor with multiple sclerosis, enrolled in a pregnancy study.

The CDR3 DNA is TGTGCCAGCTCAGCAATAGGAGCGGGGGGCACAGATACGCAGTATTTT. Its protein is CASSAIGAGGTDTQYF. The V gene is TRBV18, the J gene TRBJ2-3; 8 bases line up with TRBD2. Germline values: CDR1 KGHSH, CDR2 LQKENI. This CDR3 comprises 16 residues. The V segment lost 5 bases and the J segment 1 base; nucleotides outside the gene matches: 8.

This chain connects TRBV25-1 to TRBJ2-4; D perhaps matches TRBD2 (6 bases). The CDR3 runs 14 residues. Germline V gives CDR1 MGHDK, CDR2 SYGVNS. V lost 1 base to trimming and J lost 9 bases, with 13 bases between them. The CDR3 reads CASSEWEAPGIQYF. The CDR3 DNA reads TGTGCCAGCAGTGAATGGGAGGCGCCGGGCATTCAGTACTTC.

The V call is TRBV30, the J call TRBJ2-3, with D uncertain. Germline loops: CDR1 GTSNPN, CDR2 SVGIG (reference sequence). V dropped 2 bases and J dropped 2 bases, with 14 bases sitting between them. The CDR3 is 15 amino acids. The CDR3 region is CAWSPLRGLTDTQYF. The CDR3 DNA sequence: TGTGCCTGGAGTCCCCTAAGAGGTCTCACAGATACGCAGTATTTT. Full variable domain (remainder filled in from reference TRBV30 and TRBJ2-3): SQTIHQWPATLVQPVGSPLSLECTVEGTSNPNLYWYRQAAGRGLQLLFYSVGIGQISSEVPQNLSASRPQDRQFILSSKKLLLSDSGFYLCAWSPLRGLTDTQYFGPGTRLTVL.

This chain uses TRBV5-4 with TRBJ2-5, with a weak D call TRBD2 (6 bases). Germline V gene lookup returns CDR1 SGHNT and CDR2 YYREEE (reference sequence). V lost 5 bases and J lost 5, with 19 bases in between. The length of the CDR3 is 15 residues. The CDR3 DNA is TGTGCCAGCAGTTCCCCGCTGGAGGGGCAGGAGACCCAGTACTTC. Protein: CASSSPLEGQETQYF.

The chain combines TRBV19 with TRBJ2-5; TRBD2 is a possible D gene (6 bases). The CDR3 contains 16 residues. V was pared by 5 bases and J by 2 bases, with 18 bases between. Germline values: CDR1 LNHDA, CDR2 SQIVND (reference sequence). Here the CDR3 reads CASSVPGSAGQETQYF. CDR3 DNA sequence: TGTGCCAGTAGTGTCCCCGGGTCAGCGGGTCAAGAGACCCAGTACTTC.

The V call is TRBV6-5, the J call TRBJ1-1; 8 bases fit TRBD1. CDR1 and CDR2 (germline): MNHEY, SVGAGI. The CDR3 covers 14 residues. J gave up 1 base and V 8 bases, and 6 bases lay outside the gene matches. The CDR3, as DNA: TGTGCCAGCGGTACTACAGGGGGGAACACTGAAGCTTTCTTT. Translation: CASGTTGGNTEAFF.

The rearrangement links TRBV7-2 to TRBJ1-5, with 7 bases fitting TRBD1. The germline V gene has CDR1 SGHTA and CDR2 FQGNSA. J was trimmed by 4 bases and V by 3 bases; bases with no gene match: 6. There are 15 residues in the CDR3. CDR3 bases: TGTGCCAGCAGCTTTACCGCAGGGGGAAATCAGCCCCAGCATTTT. It translates to CASSFTAGGNQPQHF.

J is TRBJ2-2 and V is TRBV18; 9 bases match TRBD1. CDR1 and CDR2 (germline): KGHSH, LQKENI. CDR3 length: 18 residues. V shed 1 base and J 4 bases; nucleotides not matched to a gene: 10. CDR3 loop: CASSPLDLGTGSTGELFF. In nucleotides, the CDR3 is TGTGCCAGCTCACCACTGGACCTGGGGACAGGGAGCACCGGGGAGCTGTTTTTT.

This clone is labeled as medium-sized. This CDR3 is also generated by other DNA sequences in the sample. The genes are TRBV5-1 and TRBJ1-2; the match to TRBD1 covers 9 bases. This CDR3 comprises 14 residues. CDR1 is SGHRS, CDR2 YFSETQ, per germline. V shed 4 bases, J shed 4 bases, and the junction held 5 bases outside the gene matches. The chain's CDR3 is CASSLSGQGYGYTF. The CDR3 bases are TGCGCCAGCAGCCTCTCGGGACAGGGCTATGGCTACACCTTC.

The chain uses TRBV2 and TRBJ2-1; no definite D call. CDR1 SNHLY and CDR2 FYNNEI come from the germline V gene. CDR3 length: 13 residues. V was pared by 5 bases and J by 4 bases, with 9 bases between. The CDR3 DNA reads TGTGCCAGCAGTATTGCGGATTACAATGAGCAGTTCTTC. Translating it yields CASSIADYNEQFF.

The rearrangement uses TRBV28 and TRBJ1-5; no reliable D call. In germline, CDR1 is MDHEN, CDR2 SYDVKM. Trimming removed 11 bases from V and 0 bases from J, with 14 bases in between. The CDR3 consists of 14 residues. This CDR3 is CASLGGGSNQPQHF. The CDR3 region has the DNA TGTGCCTCCTTGGGAGGTGGTAGCAATCAGCCCCAGCATTTT. Filled out from reference TRBV28 and TRBJ1-5, the complete variable domain reads DVKVTQSSRYLVKRTGEKVFLECVQDMDHENMFWYRQDPGLGLRLIYFSYDVKMKEKGDIPEGYSVSREKKERFSLILESASTNQTSMYLCASLGGGSNQPQHFGDGTRLSIL.

The rearrangement uses TRBV30 and TRBJ1-1; D remains ambiguous. CDR1 GTSNPN and CDR2 SVGIG come from the germline V gene (reference sequence). The V end was cut by 0 bases, the J end by 0 bases, with 11 bases between. The CDR3 extends over 15 amino acids. The CDR3 DNA reads TGTGCCTGGAGTGTACTCGGAGGCTTGAACACTGAAGCTTTCTTT. This encodes CAWSVLGGLNTEAFF.

V and J are TRBV5-1 and TRBJ1-1; D perhaps matches TRBD1 (5 bases). CDR1 is SGHRS, CDR2 YFSETQ, per germline. V was clipped by 2 bases and J by 2 bases, with 13 bases between them. The CDR3 is 15 residues long. The CDR3 nucleotides are TGCGCCAGCAGCTTAGACAGCCTTGTTAACACTGAAGCTTTCTTT. Encoded protein: CASSLDSLVNTEAFF.

DNA for the CDR3: TGTGCCAGCAGTAACAGTGAGACCCAGTACTTC. Its translation is CASSNSETQYF. The gene calls are TRBV6-5 and TRBJ2-5, with unresolved D. This CDR3 contains 11 residues. V gave up 5 bases and J gave up 5 bases, with 6 bases separating them. Germline V gene lookup returns CDR1 MNHEY and CDR2 SVGAGI.

The chain links TRBV11-2 to TRBJ1-2; a weak D match, TRBD1 (6 bases). Per germline, CDR1 SGHAT and CDR2 FQNNGV. CDR3 length: 16 amino acids. The V and J ends lost 3 bases and 0 bases respectively, with 14 bases between them. The chain's CDR3 is CASSFELGQPNYGYTF. The CDR3 DNA sequence: TGTGCCAGCAGCTTCGAACTCGGACAGCCTAACTATGGCTACACCTTC.